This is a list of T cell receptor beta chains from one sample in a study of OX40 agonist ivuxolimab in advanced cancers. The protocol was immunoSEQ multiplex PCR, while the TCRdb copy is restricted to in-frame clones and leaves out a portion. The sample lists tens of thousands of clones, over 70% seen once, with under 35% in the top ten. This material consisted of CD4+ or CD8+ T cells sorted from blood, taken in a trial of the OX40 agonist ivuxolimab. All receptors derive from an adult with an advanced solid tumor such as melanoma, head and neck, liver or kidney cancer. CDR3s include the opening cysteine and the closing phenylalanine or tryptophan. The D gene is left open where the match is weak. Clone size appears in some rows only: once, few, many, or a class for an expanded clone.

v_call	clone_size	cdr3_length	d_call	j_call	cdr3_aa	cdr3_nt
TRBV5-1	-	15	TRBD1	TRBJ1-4	CASSQIGQGVGKLFF	TGCGCCAGCAGCCAGATAGGACAGGGGGTAGGAAAACTGTTTTTT
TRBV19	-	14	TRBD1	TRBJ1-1	CASSPDRENTEAFF	TGTGCCAGTAGTCCGGACAGGGAGAACACTGAAGCTTTCTTT
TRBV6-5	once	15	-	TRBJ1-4	CASRPPEAGNEKLFF	TGTGCCAGCAGACCCCCTGAGGCAGGGAATGAAAAACTGTTTTTT
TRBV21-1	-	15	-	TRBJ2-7	CASSKNEGGGYEQYF	TGTGCCAGCAGCAAAAATGAAGGGGGCGGTTACGAGCAGTACTTC
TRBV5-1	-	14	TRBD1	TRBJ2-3	CASSSGTGRDTQYF	TGCGCCAGCAGCTCTGGGACAGGGCGTGATACGCAGTATTTT
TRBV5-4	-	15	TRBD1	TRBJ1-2	CASSPRMGQGRGYTF	TGTGCCAGCAGCCCACGAATGGGACAGGGAAGGGGCTACACCTTC
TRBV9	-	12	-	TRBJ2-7	CASSRVHYEQYF	TGTGCCAGCAGCCGGGTACACTACGAGCAGTACTTC
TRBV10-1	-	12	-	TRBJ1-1	CASSETESEAFF	TGCGCCAGCAGTGAGACCGAATCTGAAGCTTTCTTT
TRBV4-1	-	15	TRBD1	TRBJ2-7	CASRPDRGRIYEQYF	TGCGCCAGCAGACCTGACAGGGGACGAATCTACGAGCAGTACTTC
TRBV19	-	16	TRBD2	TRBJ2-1	CATRLAATFSYNEQFF	TGTGCCACTAGACTAGCGGCTACATTCTCCTACAATGAGCAGTTCTTC
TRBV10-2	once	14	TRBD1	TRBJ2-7	CASSVWRQGGEQYF	TGCGCCAGCAGTGTCTGGAGACAGGGCGGCGAGCAGTACTTC
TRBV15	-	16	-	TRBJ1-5	CATSRDQGASNQPQHF	TGTGCCACCAGCAGAGATCAAGGGGCTAGCAATCAGCCCCAGCATTTT
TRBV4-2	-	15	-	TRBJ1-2	CASSQGFAGSYGYTF	TGTGCCAGCAGCCAAGGATTCGCGGGCTCTTATGGCTACACCTTC
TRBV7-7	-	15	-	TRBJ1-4	CASSGPGTSKEKLFF	TGTGCTAGCAGCGGCCCCGGGACTAGCAAGGAAAAACTGTTTTTT
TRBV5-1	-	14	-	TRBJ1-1	CASSLVAGNTEAFF	TGCGCCAGCAGCTTGGTGGCGGGAAACACTGAAGCTTTCTTT
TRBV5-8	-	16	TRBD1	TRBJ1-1	CASSYDRGTSNTEAFF	TGTGCCAGCAGCTACGACAGGGGCACATCCAACACTGAAGCTTTCTTT
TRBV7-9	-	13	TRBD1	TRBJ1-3	CASSRTGVYTIYF	TGTGCCAGCAGCCGGACAGGGGTATACACCATATATTTT
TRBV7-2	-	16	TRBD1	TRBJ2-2	CASSPMDRGRTGELFF	TGTGCCAGCAGCCCAATGGACAGGGGGCGTACCGGGGAGCTGTTTTTT
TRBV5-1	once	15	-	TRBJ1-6	CASSLQGFDNSPLHF	TGCGCCAGCAGCTTGCAAGGGTTCGATAATTCACCCCTCCACTTT
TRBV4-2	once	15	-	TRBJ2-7	CASSQDLGRGYEQYF	TGTGCCAGCAGCCAAGATCTGGGGAGGGGGTACGAGCAGTACTTC
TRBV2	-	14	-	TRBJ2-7	CASSGGRFSYEQYF	TGTGCCAGCAGTGGGGGTAGGTTCAGCTACGAGCAGTACTTC
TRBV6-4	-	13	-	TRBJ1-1	CASSMTGNTEAFF	TGTGCCAGCAGTATGACGGGAAACACTGAAGCTTTCTTT
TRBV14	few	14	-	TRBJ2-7	CASSQDQDSYEQYF	TGTGCCAGCAGCCAAGATCAGGACAGCTACGAGCAGTACTTC
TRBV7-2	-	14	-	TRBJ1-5	CASSFNSGGQPQHF	TGTGCCAGCAGCTTCAATAGCGGGGGTCAGCCCCAGCATTTT
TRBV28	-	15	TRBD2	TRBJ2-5	CASSPGLAGVETQYF	TGTGCCAGCAGTCCCGGACTAGCGGGAGTCGAGACCCAGTACTTC